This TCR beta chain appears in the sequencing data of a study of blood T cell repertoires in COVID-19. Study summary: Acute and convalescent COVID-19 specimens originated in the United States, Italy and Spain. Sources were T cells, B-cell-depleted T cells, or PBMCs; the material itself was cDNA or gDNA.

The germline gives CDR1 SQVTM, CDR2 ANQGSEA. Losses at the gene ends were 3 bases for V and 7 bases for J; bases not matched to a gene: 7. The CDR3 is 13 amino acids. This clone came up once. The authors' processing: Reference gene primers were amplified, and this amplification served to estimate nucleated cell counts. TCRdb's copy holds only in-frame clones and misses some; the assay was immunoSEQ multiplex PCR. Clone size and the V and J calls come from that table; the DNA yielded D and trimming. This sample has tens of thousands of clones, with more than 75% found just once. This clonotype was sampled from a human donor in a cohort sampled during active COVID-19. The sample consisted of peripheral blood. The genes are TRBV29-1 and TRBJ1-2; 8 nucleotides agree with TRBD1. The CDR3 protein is CSVEPWTGPGYTF. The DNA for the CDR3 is TGCAGCGTTGAGCCTTGGACAGGGCCTGGCTACACCTTC.